The 4 T cell receptor beta chains below were found in one sample sequenced in a study of blood T cell repertoires in COVID-19. Clones were read by immunoSEQ multiplex PCR, and TCRdb kept only the in-frame ones, dropping some. The profile shows 200,000 to 300,000 clones, roughly four fifths of them singletons. The sequencing input was peripheral blood. The receptors come from a woman in her 70s with acute or convalescent COVID-19.

The chain joins TRBV6-2 or TRBV6-3 to TRBJ2-1, with 12 nucleotides matching TRBD2. This CDR3 has 15 residues. Per the germline V gene, CDR1 is MNHEY and CDR2 is SVGEGT. Unmatched junction bases numbered 7, after V lost 5 bases and J lost 8 bases. CDR3 in DNA: TGTGCCAGCAGTCCCGGACTAGCGGGAATTTATGAGCAGTTCTTC. It codes for CASSPGLAGIYEQFF.

The chain recombines TRBV30 with TRBJ2-1; D might be TRBD2 (5 bases). The V end was cut by 0 bases, the J end by 11 bases, with 11 bases between. CDR1 GTSNPN and CDR2 SVGIG come from the germline V gene (reference sequence). This CDR3 comprises 12 residues. The DNA for the CDR3 is TGTGCCTGGAGTGTACGGTGGGAGAAGCAGTTCTTC. Its protein is CAWSVRWEKQFF.

The chain has TRBV7-8 and TRBJ1-2, with D perhaps matching TRBD1 (5 bases). CDR3 length equals 14 residues. Germline CDR1 is SGHVS and CDR2 is FQNEAQ. V was clipped by 6 bases and J by 8 bases, with 19 bases between them. CDR3 nucleotide sequence: TGTGCCAGCAGTTCCGGGGGTTTAGGGATCGGCTACACCTTC. It translates to CASSSGGLGIGYTF.

In this sample, this clone turned up once. The chain joins TRBV4-2 to TRBJ2-4; D might be TRBD2 (5 bases). V was trimmed by 0 bases and J by 0 bases, leaving 9 bases between them. The V gene's germline CDR1 is LGHNA and CDR2 YNFKEQ. This CDR3 has 16 residues. CDR3: CASSQEGLLAKNIQYF. The CDR3 nucleotides are TGTGCCAGCAGCCAAGAAGGACTTCTAGCCAAAAACATTCAGTACTTC.